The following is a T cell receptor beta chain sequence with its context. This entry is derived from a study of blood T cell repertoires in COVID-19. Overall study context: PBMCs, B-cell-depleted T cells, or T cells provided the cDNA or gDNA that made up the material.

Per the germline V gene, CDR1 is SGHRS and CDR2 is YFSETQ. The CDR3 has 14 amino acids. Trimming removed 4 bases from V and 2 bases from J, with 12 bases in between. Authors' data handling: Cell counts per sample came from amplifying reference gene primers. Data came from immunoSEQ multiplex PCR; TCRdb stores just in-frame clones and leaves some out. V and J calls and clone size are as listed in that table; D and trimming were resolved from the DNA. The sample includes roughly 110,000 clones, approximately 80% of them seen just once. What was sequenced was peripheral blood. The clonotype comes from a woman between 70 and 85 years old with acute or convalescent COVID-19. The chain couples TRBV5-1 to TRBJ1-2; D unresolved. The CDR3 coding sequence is TGCGCCAGCAGCACCCGGACGGGGAACTATGGCTACACCTTC. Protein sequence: CASSTRTGNYGYTF.